What follows are 31 T cell receptor beta chains derived from one specimen sequenced in a study of early T cells in non-severe SARS-CoV-2 infection. TCRdb passed the 5' RACE reads through MiXCR, listing each CDR3 protein once. The repertoire consists of tens of thousands of distinct CDR3 sequences, with 12% occurring once and the leading ten covering over 7.5%. Sequenced: whole blood. The receptors come from an adult who was a healthcare worker with PCR-confirmed SARS-CoV-2 infection or an uninfected control (not recorded which).

This rearrangement joins TRBV7-2 to TRBJ2-1; 10 nucleotides match TRBD2. The germline gives CDR1 SGHTA, CDR2 FQGNSA. This CDR3 is 18 amino acids long. V lost 1 base and J lost 4; bases outside the gene matches: 10. The CDR3 DNA follows: TGTGCCAGCAGCTTAGGAAGGCTAGCGGGGGATATATACAATGAGCAGTTCTTC. Amino acids: CASSLGRLAGDIYNEQFF.

J is TRBJ2-1 and V is TRBV12-3 or TRBV12-4; 7 positions match TRBD1. Losses at the gene ends were 5 bases for V and 7 bases for J; bases not matched to a gene: 8. The CDR3 covers 14 residues. This chain's CDR3 is CASSKTGNPNEQFF. CDR3 DNA: TGTGCCAGCAGTAAGACAGGGAATCCTAATGAGCAGTTCTTC.

This clonotype was detected ten times or more. The chain couples TRBV7-6 to TRBJ2-5; 9 bases match TRBD2. The CDR3 has 14 amino acids. Trimming at V came to 5 bases and at J to 2 bases, leaving 3 bases not matched to a gene. Germline values: CDR1 SGHVS, CDR2 FNYEAQ. The CDR3 here is CASSATSGQETQYF. The CDR3 bases are TGTGCCAGCAGCGCGACTAGCGGACAAGAGACCCAGTACTTC.

In its sample, this clonotype was seen a few times. Here the CDR3 DNA reads TGTGCCAGTAGTTACAGGGATAGCAATCAGCCCCAGCATTTT. The encoded protein is CASSYRDSNQPQHF. The J gene is TRBJ1-5, the V gene TRBV19; D is perhaps TRBD1 (6 bases). V lost 5 bases to trimming and J lost 0 bases, with 8 bases between them. The CDR3 sequence is 14 residues long. In germline, CDR1 is LNHDA, CDR2 SQIVND (reference sequence).

A few counts support this clonotype. This chain connects TRBV11-1 to TRBJ2-1, with a possible D match to TRBD1 (6 bases). Trimming removed 5 bases from V and 0 bases from J, with 14 bases in between. Looked up from germline, CDR1 is SGHAT and CDR2 is FQDESV (reference sequence). This CDR3 is 16 amino acids long. The CDR3 sequence is CASSKTGTRSYNEQFF. The CDR3 nucleotides are TGTGCCAGCAGCAAAACCGGGACACGCTCCTACAATGAGCAGTTCTTC.

A few counts support this clonotype. This chain joins TRBV29-1 and TRBJ1-1; 9 positions agree with TRBD1. This CDR3 is 13 amino acids long. The germline CDR1 and CDR2 sequences are SQVTM and ANQGSEA. Losses at the gene ends were 7 bases for V and 5 bases for J; bases not matched to a gene: 8. The CDR3 DNA reads TGCAGCGCTCGGGACAGGGCGGGGACTGAAGCTTTCTTT. Amino acids: CSARDRAGTEAFF.

This clonotype was observed many times. The V call is TRBV29-1, the J call TRBJ1-1, with D perhaps matching TRBD1 (6 bases). V was trimmed by 7 bases and J by 7 bases, leaving 10 bases between them. Germline loops: CDR1 SQVTM, CDR2 ANQGSEA. This CDR3 has 10 residues. This chain's CDR3 is CSAGQLEAFF. The CDR3 nucleotides are TGCAGCGCCGGACAGCTTGAAGCTTTCTTT.

This clonotype was detected ten times or more. The chain links TRBV28 to TRBJ1-2; no reliable D call. Between the trimmed V and J ends, which lost 4 bases and 3 bases, there was a span of 9 bases. The CDR3 runs 13 residues. Germline CDR1 reads MDHEN; CDR2 reads SYDVKM. CDR3 DNA: TGTGCCAGCAGTTCGAATTGGGACTATGGCTACACCTTC. The encoded protein is CASSSNWDYGYTF.

This clonotype was observed many times. V and J are TRBV4-1 and TRBJ1-6, with 7 bases aligning to TRBD1. CDR3 length equals 17 residues. Per germline, CDR1 MGHRA and CDR2 YSYEKL. The junction had 13 bases not matched to a gene; V was cut back by 3 bases and J by 8 bases. The CDR3 loop is CASSHTLNRGTYSPLHF. The CDR3 bases are TGCGCCAGCAGCCATACCCTTAACAGGGGCACGTATTCACCCCTCCACTTT.

This clonotype was seen repeatedly, ten times or more. CDR3 coding DNA: TGTGCCAGCAGCCCGATCGGACTGACAGGGGGCCACGAGCAGTACTTC. Encoded protein: CASSPIGLTGGHEQYF. The chain is built from TRBV7-8 and TRBJ2-7, with 10 positions matching TRBD1. Germline lookup yields CDR1 SGHVS and CDR2 FQNEAQ. This CDR3 contains 16 residues. V was clipped by 5 bases and J by 5 bases; unmatched bases: 12.

On this clonotype: A much larger clone lies one base from this, so it may be a read error. The chain couples TRBV7-6 to TRBJ2-3; either TRBD1 or TRBD2 may supply D (5 bases each). Germline V gene sequence: CDR1 SGHVS, CDR2 FNYEAQ. The CDR3 runs 16 residues. V gave up 5 bases and J gave up 2 bases, with 17 bases separating them. In DNA, the CDR3 is TGTGCCAGCAGCCACAGAATGGGGGTTGACACAGATACGCAGTATTTT. Translating gives CASSHRMGVDTDTQYF.

This clonotype came up many times. The chain carries TRBV11-3 and TRBJ2-6, with D possibly TRBD1 on 6 matching bases. The CDR3 has 19 residues. Germline loops: CDR1 SGHNT, CDR2 YENEEA. Trimming took off 0 bases at V and 2 bases at J, with 17 bases between the two ends. CDR3 DNA: TGTGCCAGCAGCTTAGATCGACAGGTCCTTGCGCCTGGGGCCAACGTCCTGACTTTC. Translated, it gives CASSLDRQVLAPGANVLTF.

This clonotype has a count of ten or more. V is TRBV18 and J is TRBJ1-1; no clear D. Trimming stripped 3 bases from V and 8 bases from J, with 10 bases between. The CDR3 contains 12 residues. CDR1 is KGHSH, CDR2 LQKENI, per germline. DNA of the CDR3: TGTGCCAGCTCACCGGGGAGGATAGAAGCTTTCTTT. This encodes CASSPGRIEAFF.

This clonotype was observed a few times. The V gene is TRBV20-1, the J gene TRBJ2-7, with a weak D call TRBD2 (6 bases). Germline CDR1 reads DFQATT; CDR2 reads SNEGSKA (reference sequence). With 7 bases removed from V and 0 bases from J, the gap between germline ends came to 13 bases. This CDR3 comprises 13 residues. CDR3 sequence: CSGTGVSSYEQYF. As DNA, the CDR3 is TGCAGTGGGACGGGGGTTAGCTCCTACGAGCAGTACTTC.

This clonotype was recorded many times. This sequence joins TRBV6-6 and TRBJ1-2, with 7 bases lining up with TRBD1. The J segment lost 3 bases and the V segment lost 5 bases, leaving 9 bases of the junction unmatched. The CDR3 extends over 15 amino acids. Germline CDR1 reads MNHNY; CDR2 reads SVGAGI (reference sequence). CDR3 region: CASSQATGRDYGYTF. The CDR3 coding sequence is TGTGCCAGCAGTCAAGCGACAGGGAGAGACTATGGCTACACCTTC.

The chain couples TRBV5-1 to TRBJ1-2; 9 bases align to TRBD1. The CDR3 totals 16 residues. The germline V gene has CDR1 SGHRS and CDR2 YFSETQ. J gave up 3 bases and V 4 bases, and 10 bases lay outside the gene matches. As DNA, the CDR3 is TGCGCCAGCAGCACTGATGGGACAGGGATTTACTATGGCTACACCTTC. It yields the protein CASSTDGTGIYYGYTF.

There are many counts of this clonotype. J is TRBJ2-1 and V is TRBV20-1; 9 nucleotides line up with TRBD1. The CDR3 consists of 19 residues. The V segment lost 3 bases and the J segment 0 bases; nucleotides outside the gene matches: 15. The germline CDR1 and CDR2 sequences are DFQATT and SNEGSKA (reference sequence). This CDR3 is CSASPLGQGGVLSYNEQFF. The DNA of the CDR3 is TGCAGTGCTAGCCCTTTGGGACAGGGAGGGGTACTCTCCTACAATGAGCAGTTCTTC.

This clonotype was detected ten times or more. V usage is TRBV7-8 and J usage is TRBJ2-5, with D perhaps TRBD1 (7 bases). Germline-derived CDR1 and CDR2 are SGHVS and FQNEAQ. With 4 bases removed from V and 8 bases from J, the gap between germline ends came to 14 bases. The CDR3 is 13 amino acids. The CDR3, as DNA: TGTGCCAGCAGCTCGGACAGGCGGGGAACCCAGTACTTC. Amino acids: CASSSDRRGTQYF.

This clonotype was found many times. CDR3 residues: CASRSPDLADTQYF. The CDR3 nucleotides read TGTGCCAGCAGATCCCCAGACTTAGCAGATACGCAGTATTTT. This chain connects TRBV6-6 to TRBJ2-3, with D unresolved. Germline-derived CDR1 and CDR2 are MNHNY and SVGAGI (reference sequence). This CDR3 region has 14 residues. V dropped 6 bases and J dropped 4 bases, with 14 bases sitting between them.

This clonotype was counted many times. The junction differs from germline at one of its ends, possibly a read error. The genes are TRBV6-1 and TRBJ2-7; no firm D call. CDR1 and CDR2 (germline): MNHNS, SASEGT. The CDR3 contains 13 residues. Here the CDR3 reads CASSEAQGSSQDF. CDR3 DNA: TGTGCCAGCAGTGAAGCGCAAGGCTCCAGTCAGGACTTC.

The chain links TRBV5-5 to TRBJ2-1; no definite D call. Trimming removed 4 bases from V and 4 bases from J, with 6 bases in between. Germline V CDR1 and CDR2: SGHKS, YYEKEE (reference sequence). The CDR3 loop spans 12 amino acids. The CDR3 region is CASSAEYNEQFF. For the CDR3, the DNA is TGTGCCAGCAGCGCCGAATACAATGAGCAGTTCTTC.

This clonotype was counted ten times or more. The V call is TRBV12-5, the J call TRBJ1-2, with unresolved D. Trimming took off 0 bases at V and 5 bases at J, with 16 bases between the two ends. CDR1 LGHNT and CDR2 FRNRAP come from the germline V gene. The CDR3 covers 16 residues. CDR3 region: CASGLVGDQDLYGYTF. DNA for the CDR3: TGTGCTAGTGGTTTGGTCGGTGACCAGGACCTGTATGGCTACACCTTC.

This rearrangement joins TRBV29-1 to TRBJ1-5, with D tentatively TRBD1 (6 bases). The germline CDR1 and CDR2 sequences are SQVTM and ANQGSEA. The V and J ends lost 6 bases and 3 bases respectively, with 12 bases between them. The CDR3 consists of 13 residues. CDR3 region: CSVLGQPNQPQHF. The CDR3, as DNA: TGCAGCGTATTAGGACAGCCCAATCAGCCCCAGCATTTT.

The rearrangement links TRBV3-1 to TRBJ2-2; TRBD1 aligns across 10 bases. The germline V gene encodes CDR1 LGHDT and CDR2 YNNKEL (reference sequence). There are 16 residues in the CDR3. The trim removed 1 base at V and 4 bases at J, leaving 3 bases unmatched. The CDR3 loop reads CASSQGGDRGTGELFF. The CDR3 DNA is TGTGCCAGCAGCCAAGGTGGGGACAGGGGCACCGGGGAGCTGTTTTTT. Full variable domain (remainder filled in from reference TRBV3-1 and TRBJ2-2): DTAVSQTPKYLVTQMGNDKSIKCEQNLGHDTMYWYKQDSKKFLKIMFSYNNKELIINETVPNRFSPKSPDKAHLNLHINSLELGDSAVYFCASSQGGDRGTGELFFGEGSRLTVL.

This clonotype is categorized as medium-sized (0.01 to 0.1%). The chain employs TRBV7-6 and TRBJ2-5; 8 nucleotides match TRBD1. The CDR3 spans 15 residues. Germline loops: CDR1 SGHVS, CDR2 FNYEAQ. The V and J ends lost 5 bases and 5 bases, in that order; junction bases with no gene match: 10. The CDR3 loop is CASSAEAGGDETQYF. The CDR3 nucleotides are TGTGCCAGCAGCGCCGAGGCAGGGGGCGACGAGACCCAGTACTTC.

The V gene is TRBV9, the J gene TRBJ1-3, with D perhaps TRBD1 (6 bases). The length of the CDR3 is 16 residues. CDR1 SGDLS and CDR2 YYNGEE come from the germline V gene. The V gene lost 4 bases and the J gene lost 3 bases, with 17 bases spanning the gap. CDR3 sequence reads: CASSPTDRMDGNTIYF. The CDR3 region has the DNA TGTGCCAGCAGCCCGACCGACAGGATGGATGGAAACACCATATATTTT.

This clonotype rates as medium-sized. The gene calls are TRBV29-1 and TRBJ1-1; the D gene is possibly TRBD1 (6 bases). The CDR3 covers 12 residues. Trimming stripped 3 bases from V and 2 bases from J, with 7 bases between. Germline values: CDR1 SQVTM, CDR2 ANQGSEA. In nucleotides, the CDR3 is TGCAGCGTTGATGGGGGCAACACTGAAGCTTTCTTT. Its translation: CSVDGGNTEAFF.

With regard to this clonotype: Since a much larger clone is just one base distant, this may be a read error. DNA for the CDR3: TGCAGTGCTGGAGATCTTGCCGGGACTAGCGGGTACGAGCAGTACTTC. Translating it yields CSAGDLAGTSGYEQYF. The chain is built from TRBV20-1 and TRBJ2-7; 12 nucleotides line up with TRBD2. The CDR3 covers 16 residues. Germline V CDR1 and CDR2: DFQATT, SNEGSKA (reference sequence).

There are a few counts of this clonotype. This chain uses TRBV11-2 with TRBJ2-1, with 11 bases identical to TRBD2. The CDR3 consists of 15 residues. Germline assignment: CDR1 SGHAT and CDR2 FQNNGV. The junction had 5 bases not matched to a gene; V was cut back by 5 bases and J by 5 bases. CDR3 DNA: TGTGCCAGCAGCCCACGACTAGCGGGAAACAATGAGCAGTTCTTC. Its translation is CASSPRLAGNNEQFF.

This clonotype was counted only a few times. The V call is TRBV7-2, the J call TRBJ2-3, with 9 nucleotides matching TRBD2. Germline lookup yields CDR1 SGHTA and CDR2 FQGNSA. The V and J ends lost 2 bases and 2 bases, in that order; junction bases with no gene match: 2. The CDR3 is made up of 15 amino acids. For the CDR3, the DNA is TGTGCCAGCAGCTTAACTAGCGGGCCCACAGATACGCAGTATTTT. This encodes CASSLTSGPTDTQYF.

This clonotype was observed at least ten times. The junction differs from germline at one of its ends, possibly a read error. This chain connects TRBV7-3 to TRBJ1-1; D possibly corresponds to TRBD1 (5 bases). This CDR3 spans 13 amino acids. Germline CDR1 SGHTA, CDR2 FQGTGA. CDR3 nucleotides: TGTGCCAGCAGCTCCGGGGGGAACACTGAAGTTTTCTTT. Its translation: CASSSGGNTEVFF. Combining the CDR3 with reference TRBV7-3 and TRBJ1-1 gives the whole variable domain GAGVSQTPSNKVTEKGKYVELRCDPISGHTALYWYRQSLGQGPEFLIYFQGTGAADDSGLPNDRFFAVRPEGSVSTLKIQRTERGDSAVYLCASSSGGNTEVFFGQGTRLTVV.